This T cell receptor (beta chain) was recovered during a study of PD-1 blockade in classical Hodgkin lymphoma. Study results and limitations: Excluded were patients who started nivolumab under 1 year after ASCT, a group that had lower diversity. Reports indicated that newly diagnosed patients had lower baseline TCR diversity than healthy donors did. Whereas CD4+ TCR diversity had risen significantly by C4D1, CD8+ TCR diversity had not. Those achieving complete response showed baseline diversity like newly diagnosed patients.

As for this clone: Its antigen is not known.

Relapse was seen in all patients after autologous stem cell transplantation, and brentuximab vedotin exposure was variable. TCRdb keeps only in-frame clones here, not all; method: immunoSEQ multiplex PCR. The sample includes 35,000 to 50,000 clones, about 70% of them seen just once. V was shortened by 2 bases and J by 2 bases, with 7 bases between the two germline ends. Germline CDR1 MNHEY, CDR2 SMNVEV (reference sequence). The CDR3 extends over 13 amino acids. This sample comprised peripheral blood mononuclear cells (PBMCs), obtained at baseline. The chain combines TRBV27 with TRBJ2-7; unclear D gene. The receptor was derived from a human donor with classical Hodgkin lymphoma. The CDR3 sequence is CASSLHGPYEQYF. DNA of the CDR3: TGTGCCAGCAGTTTACACGGCCCCTACGAGCAGTACTTC.